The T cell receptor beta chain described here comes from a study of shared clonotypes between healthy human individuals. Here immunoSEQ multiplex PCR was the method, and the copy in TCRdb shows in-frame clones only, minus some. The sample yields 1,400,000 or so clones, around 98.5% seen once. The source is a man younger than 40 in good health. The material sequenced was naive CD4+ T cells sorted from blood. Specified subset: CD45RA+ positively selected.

In nucleotides, the CDR3 is TGTGCCATCAGATCAGGGCAGAAGAACACCGGGGAGCTGTTTTTT. Its protein product is CAIRSGQKNTGELFF. The rearrangement joins TRBV10-3 to TRBJ2-2; maybe TRBD1 (5 bases). Germline V lookup: CDR1 ENHRY, CDR2 SYGVKD. This CDR3 is 15 amino acids long. The V and J ends lost 6 bases and 1 base respectively, with 12 bases between them.